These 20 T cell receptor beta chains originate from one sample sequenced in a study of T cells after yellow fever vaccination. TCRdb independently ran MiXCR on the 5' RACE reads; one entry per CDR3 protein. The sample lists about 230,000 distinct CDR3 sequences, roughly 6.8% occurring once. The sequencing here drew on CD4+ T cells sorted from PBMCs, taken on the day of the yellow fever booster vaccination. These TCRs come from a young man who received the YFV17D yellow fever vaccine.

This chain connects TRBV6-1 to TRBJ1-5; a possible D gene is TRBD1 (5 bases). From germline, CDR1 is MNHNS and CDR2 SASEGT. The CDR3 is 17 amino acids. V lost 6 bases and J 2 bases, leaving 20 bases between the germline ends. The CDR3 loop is CASRQVKGIEGNQPQHF. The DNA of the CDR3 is TGTGCCAGCAGACAGGTTAAGGGAATAGAGGGCAATCAGCCCCAGCATTTT.

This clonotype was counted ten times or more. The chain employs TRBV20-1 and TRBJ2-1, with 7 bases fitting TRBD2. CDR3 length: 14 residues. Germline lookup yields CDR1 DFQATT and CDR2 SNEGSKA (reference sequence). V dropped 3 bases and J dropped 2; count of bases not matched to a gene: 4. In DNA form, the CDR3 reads TGCAGTGCTAGCGGGAGGTTCCCCTACAATGAGCAGTTCTTC. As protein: CSASGRFPYNEQFF.

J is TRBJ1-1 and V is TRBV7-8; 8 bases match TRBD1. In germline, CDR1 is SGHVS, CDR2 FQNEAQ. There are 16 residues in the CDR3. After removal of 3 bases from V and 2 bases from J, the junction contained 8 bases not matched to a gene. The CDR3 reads CASSFQGQGSNTEAFF. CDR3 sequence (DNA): TGTGCCAGCAGCTTTCAAGGACAGGGAAGTAACACTGAAGCTTTCTTT.

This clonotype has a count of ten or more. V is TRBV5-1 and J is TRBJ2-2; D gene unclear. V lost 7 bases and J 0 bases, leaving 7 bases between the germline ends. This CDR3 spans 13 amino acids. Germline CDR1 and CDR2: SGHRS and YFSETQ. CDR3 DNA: TGCGCCAGCTACAGACCGAACACCGGGGAGCTGTTTTTT. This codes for CASYRPNTGELFF.

CDR3 residues: CAITGQVISEQYF. CDR3 nucleotides: TGTGCCATCACGGGACAGGTGATCTCCGAGCAGTACTTC. This chain uses TRBV10-3 with TRBJ2-7; TRBD1 agrees at 8 bases. Germline V gives CDR1 ENHRY, CDR2 SYGVKD. The V and J ends lost 7 bases and 6 bases, in that order; junction bases with no gene match: 8. The CDR3 sequence is 13 residues long.

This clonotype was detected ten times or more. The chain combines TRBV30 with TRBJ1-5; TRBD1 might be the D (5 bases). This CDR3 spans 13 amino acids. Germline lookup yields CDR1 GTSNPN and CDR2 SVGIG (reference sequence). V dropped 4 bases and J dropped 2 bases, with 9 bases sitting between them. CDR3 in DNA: TGTGCCTGGAATGGGGGGGGCAATCAGCCCCAGCATTTT. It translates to CAWNGGGNQPQHF.

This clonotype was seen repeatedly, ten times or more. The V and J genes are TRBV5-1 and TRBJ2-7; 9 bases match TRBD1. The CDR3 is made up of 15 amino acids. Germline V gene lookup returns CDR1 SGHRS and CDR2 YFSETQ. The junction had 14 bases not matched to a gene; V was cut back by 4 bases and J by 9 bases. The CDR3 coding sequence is TGCGCCAGCAGCCCAGGAAGGGACAGGGTTATCGGGCAGTACTTC. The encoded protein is CASSPGRDRVIGQYF.

The DNA for the CDR3 is TGTGCCAGCAGCTTTACCGGGACAGGGGGGAATCAGCCCCAGCATTTT. As protein: CASSFTGTGGNQPQHF. V and J are TRBV7-2 and TRBJ1-5, with 11 nucleotides matching TRBD1. Per germline, CDR1 SGHTA and CDR2 FQGNSA. The CDR3 is 16 amino acids. Trimming took 3 bases from V and 4 from J; bases not matched to a gene: 5.

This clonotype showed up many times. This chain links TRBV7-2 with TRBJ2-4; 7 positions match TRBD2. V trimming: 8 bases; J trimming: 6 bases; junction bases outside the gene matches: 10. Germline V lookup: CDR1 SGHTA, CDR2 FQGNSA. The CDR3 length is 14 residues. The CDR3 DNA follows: TGTGCCAGCGCGGTGGGGGGGTTCGGAAACATTCAGTACTTC. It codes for CASAVGGFGNIQYF.

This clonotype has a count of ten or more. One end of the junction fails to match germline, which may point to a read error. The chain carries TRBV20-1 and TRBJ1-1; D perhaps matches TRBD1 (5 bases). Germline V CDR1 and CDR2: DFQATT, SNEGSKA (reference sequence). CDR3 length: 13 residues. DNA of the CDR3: TGCAGTGCTCCATCGGAAGGGGCGTCTGAAGCCTTCTTT. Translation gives CSAPSEGASEAFF.

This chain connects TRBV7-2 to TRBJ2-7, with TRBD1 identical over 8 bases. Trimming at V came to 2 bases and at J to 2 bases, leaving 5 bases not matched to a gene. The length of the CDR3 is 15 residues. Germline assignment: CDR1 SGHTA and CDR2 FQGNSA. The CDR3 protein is CASSLTGQGTYEQYF. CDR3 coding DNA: TGTGCCAGCAGCTTAACTGGACAGGGCACCTACGAGCAGTACTTC.

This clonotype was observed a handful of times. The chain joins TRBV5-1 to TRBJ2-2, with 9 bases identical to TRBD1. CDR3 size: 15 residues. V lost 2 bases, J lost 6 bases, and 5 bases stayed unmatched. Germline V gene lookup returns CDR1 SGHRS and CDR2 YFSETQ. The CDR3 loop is CASSFGTGTAGELFF. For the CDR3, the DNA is TGCGCCAGCAGCTTCGGGACAGGGACGGCCGGGGAGCTGTTTTTT. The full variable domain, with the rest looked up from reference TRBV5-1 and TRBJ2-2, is KAGVTQTPRYLIKTRGQQVTLSCSPISGHRSVSWYQQTPGQGLQFLFEYFSETQRNKGNFPGRFSGRQFSNSRSEMNVSTLELGDSALYLCASSFGTGTAGELFFGEGSRLTVL.

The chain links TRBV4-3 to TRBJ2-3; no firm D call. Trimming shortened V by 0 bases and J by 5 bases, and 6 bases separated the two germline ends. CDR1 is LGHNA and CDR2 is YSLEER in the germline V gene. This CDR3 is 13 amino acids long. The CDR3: CASSQDLKDTQYF. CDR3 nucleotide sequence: TGCGCCAGCAGCCAAGATTTAAAAGATACGCAGTATTTT.

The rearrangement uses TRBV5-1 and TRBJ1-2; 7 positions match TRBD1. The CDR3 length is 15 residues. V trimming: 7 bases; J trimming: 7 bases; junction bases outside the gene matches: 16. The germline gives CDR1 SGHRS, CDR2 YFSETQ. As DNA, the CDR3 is TGCGCCAGCCGCCTCGACAGGGTTTCTCCACGTGGCTACACCTTC. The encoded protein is CASRLDRVSPRGYTF.

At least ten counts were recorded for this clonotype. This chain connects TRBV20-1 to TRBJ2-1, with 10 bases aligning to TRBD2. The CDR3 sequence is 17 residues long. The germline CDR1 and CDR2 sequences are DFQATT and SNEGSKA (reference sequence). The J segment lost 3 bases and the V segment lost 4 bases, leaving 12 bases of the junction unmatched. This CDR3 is CSATVWLAGGFYNEQFF. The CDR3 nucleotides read TGCAGTGCTACGGTATGGTTAGCGGGAGGTTTCTACAATGAGCAGTTCTTC.

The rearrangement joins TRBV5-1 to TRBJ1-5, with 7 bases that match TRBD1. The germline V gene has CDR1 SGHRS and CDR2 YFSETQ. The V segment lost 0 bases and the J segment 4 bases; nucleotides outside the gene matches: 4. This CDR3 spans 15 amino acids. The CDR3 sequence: CASSLDGDRNQPQHF. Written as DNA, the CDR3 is TGCGCCAGCAGCTTGGATGGGGACAGAAATCAGCCCCAGCATTTT.

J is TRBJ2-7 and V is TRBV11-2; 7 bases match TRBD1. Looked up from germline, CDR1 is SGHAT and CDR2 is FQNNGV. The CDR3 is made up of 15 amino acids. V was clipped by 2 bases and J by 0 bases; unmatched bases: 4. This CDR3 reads CASSLQGGNSYEQYF. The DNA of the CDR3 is TGTGCCAGCAGCTTACAAGGGGGCAACTCCTACGAGCAGTACTTC.

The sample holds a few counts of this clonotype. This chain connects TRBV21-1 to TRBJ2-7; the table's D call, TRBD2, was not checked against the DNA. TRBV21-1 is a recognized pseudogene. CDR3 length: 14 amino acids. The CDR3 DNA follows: TGTGCCAGCAGCAAAGTCACGGGAGTAAACGAGCAGTACTTC. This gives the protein CASSKVTGVNEQYF.

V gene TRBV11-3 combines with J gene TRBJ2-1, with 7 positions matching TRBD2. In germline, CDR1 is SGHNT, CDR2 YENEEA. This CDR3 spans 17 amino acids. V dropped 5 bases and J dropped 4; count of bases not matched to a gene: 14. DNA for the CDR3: TGTGCCAGCAGCCCGCAGAGAGGGATAGCGGGTTACAATGAGCAGTTCTTC. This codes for CASSPQRGIAGYNEQFF. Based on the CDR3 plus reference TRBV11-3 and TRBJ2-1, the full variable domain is EAGVVQSPRYKIIEKKQPVAFWCNPISGHNTLYWYLQNLGQGPELLIRYENEEAVDDSQLPKDRFSAERLKGVDSTLKIQPAELGDSAVYLCASSPQRGIAGYNEQFFGPGTRLTVL.

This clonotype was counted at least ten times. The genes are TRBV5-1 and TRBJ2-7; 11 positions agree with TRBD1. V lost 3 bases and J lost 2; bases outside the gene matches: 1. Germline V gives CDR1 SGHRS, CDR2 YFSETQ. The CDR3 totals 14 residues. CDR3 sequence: CASSWDRGTYEQYF. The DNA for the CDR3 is TGCGCCAGCAGCTGGGACAGGGGGACCTACGAGCAGTACTTC.